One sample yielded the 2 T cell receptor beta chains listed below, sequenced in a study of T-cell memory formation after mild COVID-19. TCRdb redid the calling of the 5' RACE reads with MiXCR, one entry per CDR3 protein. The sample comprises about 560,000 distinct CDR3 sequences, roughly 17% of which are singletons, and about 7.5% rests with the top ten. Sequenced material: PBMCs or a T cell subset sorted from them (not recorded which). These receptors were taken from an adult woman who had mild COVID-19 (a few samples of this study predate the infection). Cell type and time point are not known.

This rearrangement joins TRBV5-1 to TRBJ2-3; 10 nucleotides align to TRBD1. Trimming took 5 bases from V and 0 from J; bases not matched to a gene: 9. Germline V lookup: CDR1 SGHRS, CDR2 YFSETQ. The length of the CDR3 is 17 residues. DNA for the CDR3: TGCGCCAGCAGGCGCCCCCCGGGACAGGGGAGCACAGATACGCAGTATTTT. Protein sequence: CASRRPPGQGSTDTQYF.

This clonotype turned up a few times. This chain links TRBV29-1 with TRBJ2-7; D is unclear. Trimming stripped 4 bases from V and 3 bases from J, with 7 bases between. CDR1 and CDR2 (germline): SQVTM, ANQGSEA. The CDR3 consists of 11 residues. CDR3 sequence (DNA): TGCAGCGTTGTCGGCGGCTACGAGCAGTACTTC. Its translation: CSVVGGYEQYF.